This T cell receptor beta chain emerged from a study of breast tumors, draining lymph nodes, adjacent tissues. Study-level results: Compared with lymph nodes, tumors were less diverse; compared with nontumor tissue, more. That most tumor T cells come from lymph nodes remained unproven. Data fit most tumor T cells coming from lymph node, expanding in tumor.

This clonotype was picked up many times. Its target is unknown. One entry per CDR3 protein, called by TCRdb with MiXCR from the multiplex PCR reads. Of about 270,000 distinct CDR3 sequences in the sample, over 25% were seen once. Breast cancer patients provided tissue from their axillary draining lymph nodes. CDR1 is SNHLY and CDR2 is FYNNEI in the germline V gene. The CDR3 covers 15 residues. Trimming pared 4 bases from V and 1 base from J, leaving 11 bases between. Input material: axillary lymph node tissue. The J gene is TRBJ1-3, the V gene TRBV2, with a possible D match to TRBD1 (5 bases). The receptor was derived from a female donor with breast cancer. Some clones in this sample may be carry-over from other donors' samples. The CDR3 bases are TGTGCCAGCAGTGCACAGGTTACGTCTGGAAACACCATATATTTT. Its protein is CASSAQVTSGNTIYF.